The next 2 T cell receptor beta chains were all read from a single sample in a study of OX40 agonist ivuxolimab in advanced cancers. Sequenced by immunoSEQ multiplex PCR; TCRdb stores in-frame clones only, minus some. The data hold approximately 74,000 clones, with 85% to 95% observed a single time. The material was CD4+ or CD8+ T cells sorted from blood, obtained in a trial of the OX40 agonist ivuxolimab. The receptors were gathered from an adult with an advanced solid tumor such as melanoma, head and neck, liver or kidney cancer.

Only one count was recorded for this clone. The V and J genes are TRBV9 and TRBJ1-6, with D possibly TRBD1 on 5 matching bases. The length of the CDR3 is 15 residues. Germline-derived CDR1 and CDR2 are SGDLS and YYNGEE. V was pared by 7 bases and J by 6 bases, with 17 bases between. CDR3 coding DNA: TGTGCCAGCTCGCAATTAGGGGCGAGTAATTCACCCCTCCACTTT. Residues: CASSQLGASNSPLHF.

This clone was counted a single time. J is TRBJ2-3 and V is TRBV6-1; tentative D call: TRBD2 (6 bases). This CDR3 is 14 amino acids long. The V gene's germline CDR1 is MNHNS and CDR2 SASEGT. V lost 0 bases and J 6 bases, leaving 10 bases between the germline ends. The CDR3, as DNA: TGTGCCAGCAGTGAAGCGCGGGGTTACGATACGCAGTATTTT. This translates into CASSEARGYDTQYF.